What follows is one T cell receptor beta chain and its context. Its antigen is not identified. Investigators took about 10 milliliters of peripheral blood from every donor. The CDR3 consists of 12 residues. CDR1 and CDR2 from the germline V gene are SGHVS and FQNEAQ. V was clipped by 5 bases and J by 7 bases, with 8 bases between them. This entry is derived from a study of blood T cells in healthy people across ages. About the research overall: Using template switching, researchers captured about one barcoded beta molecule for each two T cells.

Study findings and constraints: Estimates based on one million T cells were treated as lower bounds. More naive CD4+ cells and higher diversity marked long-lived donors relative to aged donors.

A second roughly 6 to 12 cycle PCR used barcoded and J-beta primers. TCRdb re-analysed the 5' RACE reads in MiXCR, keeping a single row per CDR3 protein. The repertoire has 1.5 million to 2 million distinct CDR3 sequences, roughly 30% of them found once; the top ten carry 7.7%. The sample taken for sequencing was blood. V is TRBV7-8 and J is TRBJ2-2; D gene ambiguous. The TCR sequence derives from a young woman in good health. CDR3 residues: CASSAVVGELFF. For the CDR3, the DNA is TGTGCCAGCAGCGCCGTAGTCGGGGAGCTGTTTTTT.